This TCR beta chain was sequenced for a study of T cell responses to AZD1222 COVID-19 vaccine. Using immunoSEQ multiplex PCR, the repertoire was profiled, and TCRdb retains in-frame clones only, with some absent. The repertoire has roughly 120,000 clones, more than 75% of them found once; the top ten carry 9.8%. This CDR3 contains 13 residues. V lost 5 bases to trimming and J lost 6 bases, with 14 bases between them. Germline CDR1 is SGHKS and CDR2 is YYEKEE (reference sequence). Study-wide results and caveats: Sampled repertoires all dated from after the peak T cell response. Spike-specific TCRs gained breadth and depth after people received two AZD1222 doses.

Points on this clone: The antigen remains undetermined.

The receptor was derived from an adult in good health. This specimen consisted of peripheral blood, obtained on day 0 of AZD1222 vaccination. This sequence joins TRBV5-5 and TRBJ1-1, with no clear D. The chain's CDR3 is CASRGLGTPEAFF. For the CDR3, the DNA is TGTGCCAGCAGGGGCCTGGGAACCCCTGAAGCTTTCTTT.